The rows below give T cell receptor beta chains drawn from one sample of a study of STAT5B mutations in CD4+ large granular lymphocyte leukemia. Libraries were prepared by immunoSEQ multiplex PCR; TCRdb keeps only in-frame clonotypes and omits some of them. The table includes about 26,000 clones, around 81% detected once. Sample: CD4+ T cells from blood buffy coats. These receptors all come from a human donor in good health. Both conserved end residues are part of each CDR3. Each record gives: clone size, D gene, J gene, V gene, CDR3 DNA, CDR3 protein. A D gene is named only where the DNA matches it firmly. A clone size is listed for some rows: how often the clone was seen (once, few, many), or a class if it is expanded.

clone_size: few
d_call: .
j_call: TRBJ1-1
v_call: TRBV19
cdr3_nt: TGTGCCAGTAGTTCGGGAACGATGAACACTGAAGCTTTCTTT
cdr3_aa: CASSSGTMNTEAFF

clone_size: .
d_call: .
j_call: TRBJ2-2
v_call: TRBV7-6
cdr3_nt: TGTGCCAGCAGCTTAGCTTCGGCAACCGGGGAGCTGTTTTTT
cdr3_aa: CASSLASATGELFF

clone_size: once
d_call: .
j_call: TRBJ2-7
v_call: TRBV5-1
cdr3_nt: TGCGCCAGCAGCGTCCGACTAGGACCGGACGAGCAGTACTTC
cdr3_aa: CASSVRLGPDEQYF

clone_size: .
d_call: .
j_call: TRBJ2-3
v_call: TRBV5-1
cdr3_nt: TGCGCCAGCAGCTTTTCTATTAGCACAGATACGCAGTATTTT
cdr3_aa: CASSFSISTDTQYF

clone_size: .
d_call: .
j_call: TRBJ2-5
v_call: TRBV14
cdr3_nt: TGTGCCAGCAGCCAAGAGGGTTTTCGGGCGGATCAAGAGACCCAGTACTTC
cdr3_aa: CASSQEGFRADQETQYF

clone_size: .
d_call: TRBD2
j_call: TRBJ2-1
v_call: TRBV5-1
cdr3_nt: TGCGCCAGCAGCTGGGGGGGACTAGCGGGAGTGAATGAGCAGTTCTTC
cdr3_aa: CASSWGGLAGVNEQFF

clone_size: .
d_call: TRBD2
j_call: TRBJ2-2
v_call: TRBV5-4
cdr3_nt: TGTGCCAGCAGCTCAGGACTAGCGGGAGGGCCTACCGGGGAGCTGTTTTTT
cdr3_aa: CASSSGLAGGPTGELFF

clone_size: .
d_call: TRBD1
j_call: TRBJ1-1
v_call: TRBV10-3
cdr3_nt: TGTGCCGAAAGACAGGGAGAGAACACTGAAGCTTTCTTT
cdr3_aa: CAERQGENTEAFF

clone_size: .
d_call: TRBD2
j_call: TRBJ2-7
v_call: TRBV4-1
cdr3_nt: TGCGCCAGCAGCCAAGTTGGACTAGCGGGAGGGCAGTACGAGCAGTACTTC
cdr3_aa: CASSQVGLAGGQYEQYF

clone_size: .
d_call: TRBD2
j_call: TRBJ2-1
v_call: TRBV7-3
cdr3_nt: TGTGCCAGCAGTCTACTAGCGGGAGGGCATGAGCAGTTCTTC
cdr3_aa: CASSLLAGGHEQFF

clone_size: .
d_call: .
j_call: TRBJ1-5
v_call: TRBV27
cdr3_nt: TGTGCCAGCAGTATGGAAGCCGGCAGCAATCAGCCCCAGCATTTT
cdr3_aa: CASSMEAGSNQPQHF

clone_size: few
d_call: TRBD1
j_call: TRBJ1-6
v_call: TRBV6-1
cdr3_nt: TGTGCCAGCAGTCCATACAGGGGTTACGATTCACCCCTCCACTTT
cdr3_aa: CASSPYRGYDSPLHF

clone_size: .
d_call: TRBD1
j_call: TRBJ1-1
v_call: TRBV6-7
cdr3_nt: TGTGCCAGCAGTTACCCGGGACAGGGGCCCGGGAACACTGAAGCTTTCTTT
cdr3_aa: CASSYPGQGPGNTEAFF

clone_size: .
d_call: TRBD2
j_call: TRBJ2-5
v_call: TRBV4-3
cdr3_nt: TGCGCCAGCAGCCCCGGGAGATTTAGCGGGGTTTACCAAGAGACCCAGTACTTC
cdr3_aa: CASSPGRFSGVYQETQYF

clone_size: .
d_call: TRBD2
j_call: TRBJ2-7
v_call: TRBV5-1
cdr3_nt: TGCGCCAGCAGCTCCCGACTAGCGGGAACCCACGAGCAGTACTTC
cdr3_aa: CASSSRLAGTHEQYF